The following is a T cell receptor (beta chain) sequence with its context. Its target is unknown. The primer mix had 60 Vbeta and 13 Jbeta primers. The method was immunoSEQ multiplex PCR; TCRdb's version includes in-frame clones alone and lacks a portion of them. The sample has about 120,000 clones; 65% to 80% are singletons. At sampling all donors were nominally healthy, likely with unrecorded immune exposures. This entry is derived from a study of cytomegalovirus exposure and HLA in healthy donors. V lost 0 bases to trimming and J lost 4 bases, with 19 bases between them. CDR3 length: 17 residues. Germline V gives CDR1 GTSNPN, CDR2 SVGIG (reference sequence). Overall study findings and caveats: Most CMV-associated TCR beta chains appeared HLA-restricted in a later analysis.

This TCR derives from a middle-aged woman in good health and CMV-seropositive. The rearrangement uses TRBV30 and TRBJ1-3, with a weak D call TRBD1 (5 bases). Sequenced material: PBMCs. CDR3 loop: CAWSVSRGLGIGNTIYF. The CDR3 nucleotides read TGTGCCTGGAGTGTTTCTCGGGGACTTGGGATCGGAAACACCATATATTTT.